The clone carrying this T cell receptor (beta chain) was seen repeatedly, ten times or more. What it recognizes is unknown. This sample stems from a study of neurological immune-mediated disorders. Overall study results and limits: It was HTLV-1-associated myelopathy that showed the most TCR clonal expansion, while multiple sclerosis showed the least, falling below healthy controls. No CDR3 amino acid sequences were shared by expanded clones across subjects, suggesting private repertoires in all groups.

Germline values: CDR1 SGDLS, CDR2 YYNGEE. The V end lost 0 bases, the J end lost 2 bases, and 9 bases lay between the germline ends. This CDR3 region has 15 residues. Synthesis of cDNA was performed by 5'RACE using 10-nucleotide random UMIs. TCRdb used MiXCR to reprocess the 5' RACE reads, holding one entry per CDR3 protein. The table records about 41,000 distinct CDR3 sequences, roughly 15% of them present only once. The specimen sequenced was CD4+ T cells from blood. V is TRBV9 and J is TRBJ1-5; unclear D gene. This TCR came from a woman aged 55 to 70 with HTLV-1-associated myelopathy (HAM/TSP). The CDR3 loop is CASSVDGRRNQPQHF. The CDR3, as DNA: TGTGCCAGCAGCGTAGATGGCAGACGCAATCAGCCCCAGCATTTT.